This entry features one TCR beta chain sequence. This clone's antigen is unknown. Base qualities are not at hand, and no much larger clone is one base apart. Stable Graves' hyperthyroidism was defined as the absence of progression to ophthalmopathy over 18 months of follow-up. Hyperthyroidism patients were newly diagnosed, had a disease duration of under 2 months, and were aged 18 to 65 years. The study excluded patients with uncontrolled infections, other autoimmune diseases, pregnancy or lactation. Clinical symptoms, serum thyroxine and TRAb, thyroid ultrasound, and orbital computed tomography formed the basis for the diagnoses. PBMCs were separated from approximately 9.9 ml of fresh peripheral blood using Ficoll-Paque density gradient centrifugation. Trizol reagent was used to extract total RNA, and RNA quality was then checked on an Agilent 2100 Bioanalyzer. The TCR beta CDR3 regions were amplified from RNA transcripts. The TCR CDR3 was subjected to a first round of RT-PCR using the HTBI primer set and the Qiagen OneStep RT-PCR kit. The libraries were constructed in a second round of multiplex PCR and then size-selected and purified. The libraries were sequenced on an Illumina HiSeq2000 using paired-end 100 bp reads. Processing in the source paper ran as follows. Raw data were processed with SOAPnuke, discarding reads with adapters, uncalled bases, mean Phred below 15, or no exact constant-primer or identifier match. High-quality paired reads were merged with COPE v1.2.5, and unique nucleotide sequences were defined as clonotypes. MiTCR v1.1 was used to align the clonotypes against IMGT TRBV, TRBD and TRBJ reference segments. The analysis included only V-J combinations with a frequency above 0.0001, which together covered around 99% of the repertoires. The TCS score was defined as the ratio of F50 (clonal expansion) to E x V (chaos), calculated using BLOSUM62-based TCRdist between CDR3 peptides within each V-J. Welch's t-statistics and random forest reduced roughly 500 V-J features to under 15, which were used in a naive Bayes classifier (R e1071). TCRdb reanalyzed the raw reads on its own, using fastp at Q25 for trimming and MiXCR for clone calling, and kept in-frame beta chains. Every entry covers one CDR3 protein and lists the most common genes and DNA from its rows. V and J calls and clone size were set by TCRdb, not the authors. A total of some 460,000 distinct CDR3 sequences appear in this sample, less than 20% of them only once. The biggest ten clones account for roughly 7.7% of the sample.

Measured from the cysteine to the phenylalanine, the CDR3 is 16 residues long. Solely the CDR3 DNA is kept, with 48 bases framed from the first base. V is cut back by 1 base and J by 4 bases, with 6 bases in the junction unmatched. In the germline V gene (reference sequence), CDR1 corresponds to DFQATT and CDR2 to SNEGSKA. This sample was included in a study of T cells in Graves' hyperthyroidism and ophthalmopathy (dated by TCRdb to between 2019 and 2020). In the study overall: Peripheral blood samples were taken at the time of initial diagnosis, prior to any treatment. To identify TCR V-J signatures that set the groups apart, the researchers used a discovery cohort of about a hundred patients, made up of under 45 with Graves' ophthalmopathy and around 58 with stable Graves' hyperthyroidism. Prospective prediction of ophthalmopathy was tested in an independent validation cohort consisting of 18 hyperthyroidism patients and 15 or so patients who later progressed to ophthalmopathy. The 75 to 100 discovery patients were randomly split 7:3 into training and test sets. In six Graves' hyperthyroidism patients, the study also compared T-cell repertoires from thyroid tissue with T-cell repertoires from blood. Once sampling was done, hyperthyroidism patients were given methimazole at a starting dose of 30 mg daily, whereas ophthalmopathy patients were given high-dose intravenous methylprednisolone. According to the paper, TCR Vbeta CDR3 sequencing was carried out on around 140 peripheral blood samples, which came from fewer than 50 ophthalmopathy, 75 or so hyperthyroidism and roughly 17 progressor patients. The full study reports these points: No statistical method was used to fix the sample size in advance, and group allocation was not hidden from the investigators. In validation, the model predicted progression to ophthalmopathy with 65% to 71% sensitivity and approximately 78% specificity, a median of around six months before onset. Most expanded thyroid clonotypes (frequency above 0.001) were also detected in blood, suggesting blood repertoires may reflect thyroid immune responses. A 13 V-J signature model separated ophthalmopathy from stable hyperthyroidism, with roughly 88% sensitivity and about 81% specificity in cross-validation and 80%/75% in testing.

The receptor chain draws on TRBV20-1 and TRBJ1-6; the junction holds 8 bases that match TRBD1. The TCR comes from a woman aged 18-29 years with Graves' hyperthyroidism. Sequenced material: blood. DNA sequence: TGCAGTGCTAGAGGGGCAGGGGGCGCGTATAATTCACCCCTCCACTTT. The translation is CSARGAGGAYNSPLHF.